These T cell receptor beta chains were read from a single sample in a study of cytomegalovirus exposure and HLA in healthy donors. Assay: immunoSEQ multiplex PCR; the TCRdb copy retains only in-frame clones and omits some. The sample lists more than 60,000 clones, roughly 82% occurring once. The sequenced sample was PBMCs. All receptors come from a man between 65 and 80 years old in good health and CMV-seropositive. CDR3s include the opening cysteine and the closing phenylalanine or tryptophan. D genes are given only for firm matches. Size values are once, few and many counts, or a class for expanded clones, and some rows have none.

d_gene | j_gene | abundance | v_gene | CDR3nt | CDR3aa
. | TRBJ2-7 | . | TRBV11-2 | TGTGCCAGCAGCTTAGATTCTCCAGACTACGAGCAGTACTTC | CASSLDSPDYEQYF
TRBD1 | TRBJ1-1 | . | TRBV9 | TGTGCCAGCAGCGCTACAGGGGGGAGCACTGAAGCTTTCTTT | CASSATGGSTEAFF
. | TRBJ2-3 | . | TRBV5-1 | TGCGCCAGCAGCCCCCGTTTAGCAACAGATACGCAGTATTTT | CASSPRLATDTQYF
TRBD1 | TRBJ1-2 | . | TRBV28 | TGTGCCAGCAGTTTATTGGGACAGGGTGCGATTGGCTACACCTTC | CASSLLGQGAIGYTF
. | TRBJ2-7 | . | TRBV19 | TGTGCCAGTAGTAGGGCCGGTCAGTCGCTCTTCGAGCAGTACTTC | CASSRAGQSLFEQYF
. | TRBJ1-5 | . | TRBV19 | TGTGCCAGTAGTAGGGCAGGCGGGGGTCAGCCCCAGCATTTT | CASSRAGGGQPQHF
. | TRBJ1-6 | . | TRBV6-5 | TGTGCCAGCGGGGGGATTCTTAATTCACCCCTCCACTTT | CASGGILNSPLHF
. | TRBJ1-1 | . | TRBV5-4 | TGTGCCAGCAGCTTGTACGGGGGGCGGGGGGACACTGAAGCTTTCTTT | CASSLYGGRGDTEAFF
. | TRBJ2-3 | few | TRBV6-1 | TGTGCCAGCAGTGAACGGAGGGCCGATACGCAGTATTTT | CASSERRADTQYF
TRBD1 | TRBJ2-5 | once | TRBV10-1 | TGCGCCAGCAGCAGACTACAGGGGCCAGGAGAGACCCAGTACTTC | CASSRLQGPGETQYF
. | TRBJ1-2 | once | TRBV7-2 | TGTGCCAGCAGCCCTGGGGGGGCGCACGGCTATGGCTACACCTTC | CASSPGGAHGYGYTF
. | TRBJ2-7 | . | TRBV28 | TGTGCCAGCACTCTCGGACAGAGCTACGAGCAGTACTTC | CASTLGQSYEQYF
TRBD1 | TRBJ1-1 | . | TRBV19 | TGTGCCAGTAGTCGACAGGGCCCGAACACTGAAGCTTTCTTT | CASSRQGPNTEAFF
. | TRBJ1-1 | . | TRBV28 | TGTGCCAGCACCCGAGGAGGAGGCACTGAAGCTTTCTTT | CASTRGGGTEAFF
. | TRBJ2-5 | . | TRBV18 | TGTGCCAGCTCAGAAAACCGGGACTCAGGGGAGACCCAGTACTTC | CASSENRDSGETQYF
TRBD2 | TRBJ2-5 | once | TRBV7-2 | TGTGCCAGCAGATCTCGCGGGGGGGCAGAGACCCAGTACTTC | CASRSRGGAETQYF
TRBD1 | TRBJ1-4 | . | TRBV5-1 | TGCGCCAGCAGCCGGAGGACAGGGGGTCCAACTAATGAAAAACTGTTTTTT | CASSRRTGGPTNEKLFF
TRBD1 | TRBJ2-2 | . | TRBV7-8 | TGTGCCAGCACCCGGGACAGGGTAGAGACCGGGGAGCTGTTTTTT | CASTRDRVETGELFF
TRBD1 | TRBJ2-5 | . | TRBV4-2 | TGTGCCAGCAGCCGGGGTGGGACAGGGCCAGAGACCCAGTACTTC | CASSRGGTGPETQYF
. | TRBJ2-5 | . | TRBV27 | TGTGCCAGTGGACACGACCAAGAGACCCAGTACTTC | CASGHDQETQYF
. | TRBJ2-3 | . | TRBV9 | TGTGCCAGCAGCGATTCGGCAGCGGGTACGCAGTATTTT | CASSDSAAGTQYF
. | TRBJ1-1 | . | TRBV6-5 | TGTGCCAGCAGTTACGGGCAGGGAACGTCGGAAGCTTTCTTT | CASSYGQGTSEAFF
. | TRBJ1-3 | . | TRBV29-1 | TGCAGCGTTTACAGGGTTGGATCCGGAAACACCATATATTTT | CSVYRVGSGNTIYF
. | TRBJ1-2 | . | TRBV5-4 | TGTGCCAGCAGCTTGCGCCAGGGTAGCTATGGCTACACCTTC | CASSLRQGSYGYTF
. | TRBJ1-1 | . | TRBV27 | TGTGCCAGCACCTTAGACAGGAACACTGAAGCTTTCTTT | CASTLDRNTEAFF
. | TRBJ2-1 | . | TRBV29-1 | TGCAGCGCTGGGGAGGCCTATGAGCAGTTCTTC | CSAGEAYEQFF
TRBD1 | TRBJ1-5 | . | TRBV4-1 | TGCGCCAGCAGCTCAGATTGGTTCCGGGACAGTGGCCTACCAAAGCCCCAGCATTTT | CASSSDWFRDSGLPKPQHF
. | TRBJ2-3 | few | TRBV29-1 | TGCAGCGTAGGAAATCCGCGGGGTCAAGCAGATACGCAGTATTTT | CSVGNPRGQADTQYF
TRBD1 | TRBJ1-3 | . | TRBV5-1 | TGCGCCAGCAGCGGTCAACAGGGGATCTCTGGAAACACCATATATTTT | CASSGQQGISGNTIYF
TRBD2 | TRBJ2-3 | . | TRBV7-3 | TGTGCCAGCAGCTTATCCCCTAGCGGACACACAGATACGCAGTATTTT | CASSLSPSGHTDTQYF
TRBD2 | TRBJ2-5 | once | TRBV7-9 | TGTGCCAGCAGCTCCCCCGGACTAGCGGGAACCAGGACCCAGTACTTC | CASSSPGLAGTRTQYF
. | TRBJ1-2 | . | TRBV6-1 | TGTGCCAGCAGTGAAGGCGGAGTTGGCTACACCTTC | CASSEGGVGYTF
TRBD2 | TRBJ2-7 | few | TRBV5-1 | TGCGCCAGCAGCAGCGGGACTAGCGGGAACTACGAGCAGTACTTC | CASSSGTSGNYEQYF
. | TRBJ2-1 | . | TRBV10-3 | TGTGCCATCAGTGGTAGCGGTTACAATGAGCAGTTCTTC | CAISGSGYNEQFF
. | TRBJ2-3 | few | TRBV7-9 | TGTGCCACTGGGGGGACAGCGCCCACAGATACGCAGTATTTT | CATGGTAPTDTQYF
TRBD1 | TRBJ2-7 | . | TRBV5-1 | TGCGCCAGCAGCCCGGGACAGGGGATCGACGAGCAGTACTTC | CASSPGQGIDEQYF
. | TRBJ2-6 | once | TRBV4-3 | TGCGCCAGCAGCCAAGATGACGGCAGGGCGACCGGGGCCAACGTCCTGACTTTC | CASSQDDGRATGANVLTF
. | TRBJ2-7 | . | TRBV6-6 | TGTGCCAGCAGAGGAGGTGGGGTCGAGCAGTACTTC | CASRGGGVEQYF
TRBD1 | TRBJ1-1 | . | TRBV10-3 | TGTGCCATCGGCCTGGGACAGCCAGAGAACACTGAAGCTTTCTTT | CAIGLGQPENTEAFF
TRBD2 | TRBJ2-1 | . | TRBV7-2 | TGTGCCAGCAGCTTTGCACTAGCGGGAGGGCCTCCCTACAATGAGCAGTTCTTC | CASSFALAGGPPYNEQFF
. | TRBJ1-4 | once | TRBV19 | TGTGCCAGTAGTATCTGGCACCAACCAACTAATGAAAAACTGTTTTTT | CASSIWHQPTNEKLFF